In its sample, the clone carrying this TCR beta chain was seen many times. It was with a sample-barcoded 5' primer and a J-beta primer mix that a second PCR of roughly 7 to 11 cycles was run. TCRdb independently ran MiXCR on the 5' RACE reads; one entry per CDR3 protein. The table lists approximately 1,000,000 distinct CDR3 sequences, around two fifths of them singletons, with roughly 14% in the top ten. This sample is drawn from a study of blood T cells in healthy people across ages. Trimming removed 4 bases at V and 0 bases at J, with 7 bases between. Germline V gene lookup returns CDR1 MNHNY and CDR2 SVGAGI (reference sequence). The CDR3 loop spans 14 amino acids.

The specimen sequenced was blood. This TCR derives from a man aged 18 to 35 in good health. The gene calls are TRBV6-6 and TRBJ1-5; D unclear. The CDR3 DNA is TGTGCCAGCAGTTTCACAGATAGCAATCAGCCCCAGCATTTT. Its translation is CASSFTDSNQPQHF.